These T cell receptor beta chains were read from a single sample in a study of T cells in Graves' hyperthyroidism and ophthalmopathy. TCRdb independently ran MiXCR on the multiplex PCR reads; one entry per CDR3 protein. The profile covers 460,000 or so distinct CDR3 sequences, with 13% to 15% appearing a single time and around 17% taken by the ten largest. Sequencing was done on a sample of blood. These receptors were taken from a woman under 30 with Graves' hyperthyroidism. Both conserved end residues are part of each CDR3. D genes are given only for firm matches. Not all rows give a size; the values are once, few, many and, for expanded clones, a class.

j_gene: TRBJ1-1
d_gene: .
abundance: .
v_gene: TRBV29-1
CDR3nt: TGCAGCGTTAGAGAGGGTAGGGCTACTTTCTTT
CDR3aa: CSVREGRATFF

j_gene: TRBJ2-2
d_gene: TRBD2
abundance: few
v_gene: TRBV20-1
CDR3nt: TGCAGTGCAAGGACTAGCGGGAGCTCCGGGGAGCTGTTTTTT
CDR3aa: CSARTSGSSGELFF

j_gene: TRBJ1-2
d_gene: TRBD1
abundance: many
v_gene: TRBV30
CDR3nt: TGTGCCTGGAGTGCCCAAAGCCAGGGGGCCTACACCTTC
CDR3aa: CAWSAQSQGAYTF

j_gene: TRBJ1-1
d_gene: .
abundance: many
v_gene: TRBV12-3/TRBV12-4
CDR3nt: TGTGCCAGCAGTTTGTACCCCCGGGCGGGCTACACTGAAGCTTTCTTT
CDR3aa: CASSLYPRAGYTEAFF

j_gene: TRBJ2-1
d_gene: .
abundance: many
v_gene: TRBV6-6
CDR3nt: TGTGCCAGCAGTTACGGGGGAGGGGGGAATGAGCAGTTCTTC
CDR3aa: CASSYGGGGNEQFF

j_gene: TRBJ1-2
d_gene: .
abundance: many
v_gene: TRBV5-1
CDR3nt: TGCGCCAGCAACGACCAGGGAGCGGACTATGGCTACACCTTC
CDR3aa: CASNDQGADYGYTF

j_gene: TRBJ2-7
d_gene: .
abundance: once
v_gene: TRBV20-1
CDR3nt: TGCAGTGCTGGAGGGACCCCCGGTACAAACATCTACGAGCAGTACTTC
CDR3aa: CSAGGTPGTNIYEQYF

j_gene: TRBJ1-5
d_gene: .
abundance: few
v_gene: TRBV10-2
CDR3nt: TGCGCCAGCACGGCCACCAGCAATCAGCCCCAGCATTTT
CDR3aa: CASTATSNQPQHF

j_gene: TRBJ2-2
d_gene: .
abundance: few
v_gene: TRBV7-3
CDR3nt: TGTGCCACCGGGCAAGATAACACCGGGGAGCTGTTTTTT
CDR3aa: CATGQDNTGELFF

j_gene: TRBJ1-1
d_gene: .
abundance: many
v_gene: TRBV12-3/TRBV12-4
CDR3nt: TGTGCCAGCGGGCCCGTAGAGCTTACCAACACTGAAGCTTTCTTT
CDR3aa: CASGPVELTNTEAFF

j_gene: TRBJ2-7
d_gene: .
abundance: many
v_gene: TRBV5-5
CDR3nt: TGTGCCAGCAGCTCATCTAACGAGCAGTACTTC
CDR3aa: CASSSSNEQYF

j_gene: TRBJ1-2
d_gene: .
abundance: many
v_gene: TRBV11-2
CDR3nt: TGTGCCAGCAGCTTAGATGCCTTTGGCTACACCTTC
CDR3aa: CASSLDAFGYTF

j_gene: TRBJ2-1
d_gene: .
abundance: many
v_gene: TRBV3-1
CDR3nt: TGTGCCAGCAGCCAAGCTCGGCTAGCCGAGCAGTTCTTC
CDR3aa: CASSQARLAEQFF

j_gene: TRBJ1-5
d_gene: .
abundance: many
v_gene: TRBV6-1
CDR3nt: TGTGCCAGCAGTGAAGTTGGGAATCAGCCCCAGCATTTT
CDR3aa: CASSEVGNQPQHF

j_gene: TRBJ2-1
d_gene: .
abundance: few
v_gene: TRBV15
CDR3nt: TGTGCCACCAGCAGAAAGGACAGCCTGCCTTACAATGAGCAGTTCTTC
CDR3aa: CATSRKDSLPYNEQFF

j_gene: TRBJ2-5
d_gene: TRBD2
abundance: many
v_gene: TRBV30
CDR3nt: TGTGCTCGAACGACCGGACTAGCGGGAAGAGGGACCCAGTACTTC
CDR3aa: CARTTGLAGRGTQYF

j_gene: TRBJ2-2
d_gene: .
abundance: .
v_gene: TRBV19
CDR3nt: TGTGCCTCCATCGGGGGGAACACCGGGGAGCTGTTTTTT
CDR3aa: CASIGGNTGELFF

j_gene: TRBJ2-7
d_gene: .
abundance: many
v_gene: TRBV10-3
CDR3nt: TGTGCCATCAGTGAGTTAGCGTTTGGGGACTTCCGTCCCTACGAGCAGTACTTC
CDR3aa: CAISELAFGDFRPYEQYF

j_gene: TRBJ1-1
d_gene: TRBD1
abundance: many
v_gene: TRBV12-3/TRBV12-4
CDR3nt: TGTGCCAGCAGTTTACAGGGGGCCGGCGCTGAAGCTTTCTTT
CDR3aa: CASSLQGAGAEAFF